Listed here are 22 T cell receptor beta chains from one sample, sequenced in a study of post-analysis software for immune sequencing data (dated by TCRdb to between 2015 and 2016). The time point label on this specimen signifies: second blood draw from one MS patient after hematopoietic stem cell transplantation. The library was obtained by PCR. The sample was run on an Illumina HiSeq 2500. To reduce PCR and sequencing biases, unique molecular identifiers were built into the TCR beta cDNA libraries. Through fastp at Q25 and MiXCR, TCRdb rebuilt clones from the public reads, retaining in-frame beta chains. Records with the same CDR3 protein are collapsed into one entry carrying the most frequent genes and DNA. Recorded for this sample are 160,000 or so distinct CDR3 sequences; about 37% of them occurred a single time. Jointly, the top ten make up roughly 28% of the sample. The source material was blood, sampled after autologous hematopoietic stem cell transplantation. These receptors all come from a girl aged 10 to 17 with multiple sclerosis. Donor details come from another sample of the same person, matched by shared clones.

CDR3: CASRKDRGSTDTQYF. In DNA, the CDR3 is TGTGCCAGCAGAAAAGACCGGGGGAGCACAGATACGCAGTATTTT. The V and J genes are TRBV7-2 and TRBJ2-3, with D perhaps TRBD2 (6 bases). Germline loops: CDR1 SGHTA, CDR2 FQGNSA. Trimming took off 6 bases at V and 0 bases at J, with 13 bases between the two ends. CDR3 length: 15 residues.

The CDR3 coding sequence is TGCAGCGTTGCCCCGACAGGGAGCTTTGAAGCTTTCTTT. This translates into CSVAPTGSFEAFF. The J gene is TRBJ1-1, the V gene TRBV29-1; 7 bases line up with TRBD1. This CDR3 contains 13 residues. The V gene's germline CDR1 is SQVTM and CDR2 ANQGSEA. With V trimmed by 4 bases and J by 7 bases, 9 bases remained unmatched.

The V call is TRBV20-1, the J call TRBJ2-1; 9 nucleotides line up with TRBD2. The CDR3 spans 15 residues. From germline, CDR1 is DFQATT and CDR2 SNEGSKA (reference sequence). V lost 0 bases, J lost 9 bases, and 9 bases stayed unmatched. CDR3 amino acids: CSAREWTSAQSEQFF. CDR3 nucleotide sequence: TGCAGTGCTAGAGAGTGGACTAGCGCGCAGAGTGAGCAGTTCTTC.

The rearrangement uses TRBV7-2 and TRBJ2-1; the match to TRBD2 covers 8 bases. The J call may be incorrect, as the DNA end agrees better with TRBJ2-7. The CDR3 is 17 residues long. The germline gives CDR1 SGHTA, CDR2 FQGNSA. CDR3 bases: TGTGCCAGCAGCCGACGACAAAGCGGGAGTGCCTACAATGAGCAGTACTTC. Residues: CASSRRQSGSAYNEQYF.

The genes are TRBV6-1 and TRBJ1-2, with D hard to call. Germline values: CDR1 MNHNS, CDR2 SASEGT. V was trimmed by 5 bases and J by 1 base, leaving 11 bases between them. CDR3 length equals 14 residues. CDR3 coding DNA: TGTGCCAGCAGTCAGGACCCCTTTAACTATGGCTACACCTTC. This gives the protein CASSQDPFNYGYTF.

This clonotype was seen a few times. The chain employs TRBV4-3 and TRBJ1-6, with D unresolved. Trimming took off 4 bases at V and 0 bases at J, with 13 bases between the two ends. This CDR3 region has 17 residues. Germline CDR1 reads LGHNA; CDR2 reads YSLEER. The CDR3 nucleotides are TGCGCCAGCAGCCTCAGGACGGAGAGCTCCTATAATTCACCCCTCCACTTT. Protein: CASSLRTESSYNSPLHF.

V gene TRBV20-1 combines with J gene TRBJ1-2, with 7 nucleotides matching TRBD1. Germline V gives CDR1 DFQATT, CDR2 SNEGSKA (reference sequence). CDR3 length: 13 amino acids. Germline trimming cut 6 bases from V and 4 bases from J; bases unmatched to any gene: 8. The CDR3, as DNA: TGCAGTGCGCCCCACCAGGGGGGCTATGGCTACACCTTC. It codes for CSAPHQGGYGYTF.

This clonotype was seen more than once but under ten times. This rearrangement joins TRBV4-1 to TRBJ1-1; D remains ambiguous. Germline V gene sequence: CDR1 MGHRA, CDR2 YSYEKL. The ends were cut back, 5 bases at V and 1 base at J, with 14 bases in the middle. This CDR3 has 15 residues. For the CDR3, the DNA is TGCGCCAGCAGCAAATGGAACCCTGGGAACACTGAAGCTTTCTTT. Protein: CASSKWNPGNTEAFF.

This sequence joins TRBV20-1 and TRBJ2-5; weak D call: TRBD2 (6 bases). The germline CDR1 and CDR2 sequences are DFQATT and SNEGSKA (reference sequence). The CDR3 sequence is 15 residues long. Trimming removed 6 bases at V and 2 bases at J, with 19 bases between. Written as DNA, the CDR3 is TGCAGTGCAGCGCGGGGCAGTCACACACAAGAGACCCAGTACTTC. Translating gives CSAARGSHTQETQYF.

The chain carries TRBV14 and TRBJ1-1, with TRBD1 matching 7 bases. The CDR3 has 13 residues. Germline CDR1 reads SGHDN; CDR2 reads FVKESK. Trimming removed 6 bases from V and 6 bases from J; junction bases left unmatched: 7. The chain's CDR3 is CASRSSGGSEAFF. The CDR3 DNA follows: TGTGCCAGCAGGTCGTCAGGGGGGTCTGAAGCTTTCTTT.

The CDR3 protein is CASSFLPGTPQETQFF. The CDR3 region has the DNA TGTGCCAGCAGCTTTCTCCCTGGGACACCGCAAGAGACCCAGTTCTTC. V is TRBV5-5 and J is TRBJ2-5; maybe TRBD1 (6 bases). The tail of the sequence fits TRBJ2-1 better, so the J call may be wrong. Germline V gene sequence: CDR1 SGHKS, CDR2 YYEKEE (reference sequence). CDR3 size: 16 residues.

The chain couples TRBV18 to TRBJ1-1; D is ambiguous. Germline CDR1 and CDR2: KGHSH and LQKENI. Trimming removed 6 bases at V and 2 bases at J, with 19 bases between. This CDR3 is 16 amino acids long. The chain's CDR3 is CASSRGRGEGNTEAFF. The CDR3 nucleotides are TGTGCCAGCTCCCGCGGCCGTGGGGAGGGAAACACTGAAGCTTTCTTT.

A few counts support this clonotype. This chain joins TRBV12-3 or TRBV12-4 and TRBJ1-2; D gene uncertain. This CDR3 has 13 residues. With 4 bases removed from V and 2 bases from J, the gap between germline ends came to 8 bases. The CDR3 spells CASSWRANYGYTF. The CDR3 coding sequence is TGTGCCAGCAGTTGGAGAGCCAACTATGGCTACACCTTC.

This clonotype turned up a few times. The chain has TRBV12-3 or TRBV12-4 and TRBJ2-3; 11 bases line up with TRBD2. Trimming cost V 6 bases and J 0 bases; bases outside gene matches: 5. The CDR3 length is 16 residues. CDR3 in amino acids: CASSSSGRTSTDTQYF. The CDR3 nucleotides are TGTGCCAGCAGCTCTAGCGGGAGGACTAGCACAGATACGCAGTATTTT.

This clonotype was observed many times. The J gene is TRBJ2-3, the V gene TRBV6-1, with D perhaps TRBD1 (5 bases). The V end was cut by 1 base, the J end by 6 bases, with 8 bases between. The germline V gene encodes CDR1 MNHNS and CDR2 SASEGT. The length of the CDR3 is 13 residues. CDR3 DNA sequence: TGTGCCAGCAGTGAAGTAAGGGGTGATACGCAGTATTTT. Amino acid sequence: CASSEVRGDTQYF.

CDR3 loop: CASRVDRAESRSQYF. The CDR3 coding sequence is TGTGCCAGCAGAGTGGACAGGGCCGAATCGAGGTCGCAGTATTTT. The chain joins TRBV6-1 to TRBJ2-3; 8 positions agree with TRBD1. The ends lost 6 bases at V and 10 bases at J; junction bases unmatched: 15. Per germline, CDR1 MNHNS and CDR2 SASEGT. This CDR3 contains 15 residues.

The chain has TRBV5-1 and TRBJ2-3; TRBD2 aligns across 10 bases. The CDR3 loop spans 17 amino acids. Trimming cost V 0 bases and J 3 bases; bases outside gene matches: 7. CDR1 and CDR2 from the germline V gene are SGHRS and YFSETQ. CDR3 in DNA: TGCGCCAGCAGCTTGGGACAGCGGGAGGGGAGGACAGATACGCAGTATTTT. Its protein is CASSLGQREGRTDTQYF.

J is TRBJ2-7 and V is TRBV5-1, with D perhaps TRBD2 (5 bases). V dropped 5 bases and J dropped 4 bases, with 7 bases sitting between them. CDR1 and CDR2 from the germline V gene are SGHRS and YFSETQ. CDR3 length: 11 amino acids. CDR3 in amino acids: CASRREYEQYF. CDR3 DNA: TGCGCCAGCAGAAGGGAGTACGAGCAGTACTTC.

This chain joins TRBV12-3 or TRBV12-4 and TRBJ2-3, with D possibly being TRBD2 (6 bases). With 5 bases removed from V and 2 bases from J, the gap between germline ends came to 14 bases. The CDR3 consists of 15 residues. Written as DNA, the CDR3 is TGTGCCAGCAGTGTTGCGGGAACCCTCACAGATACGCAGTATTTT. It encodes CASSVAGTLTDTQYF.

This clonotype was found once. DNA for the CDR3: TGCGCCAGCAGCCACCGACTAGCGGGGGGGCCGCGTGAGCAGTTCTTC. Protein: CASSHRLAGGPREQFF. The rearrangement uses TRBV5-1 and TRBJ2-1; 14 nucleotides agree with TRBD2. Losses at the gene ends were 4 bases for V and 9 bases for J; bases not matched to a gene: 9. There are 16 residues in the CDR3. From germline, CDR1 is SGHRS and CDR2 YFSETQ.

This clonotype was counted a few times. The chain employs TRBV20-1 and TRBJ2-3, with D tentatively TRBD1 (5 bases). Trimming left V 3 bases short and J 2 bases short, with 15 bases between. This CDR3 is built from 15 residues. Germline assignment: CDR1 DFQATT and CDR2 SNEGSKA (reference sequence). The CDR3 loop reads CSASQQGTNTDTQYF. For the CDR3, the DNA is TGCAGTGCTAGCCAGCAGGGAACTAACACAGATACGCAGTATTTT.

The gene calls are TRBV5-5 and TRBJ1-1; D is ambiguous. This CDR3 is built from 16 residues. V was trimmed by 4 bases and J by 2 bases, leaving 18 bases between them. Germline V gene data show CDR1 as SGHKS and CDR2 as YYEKEE (reference sequence). CDR3 coding DNA: TGTGCCAGCAGCCTCAAGGCGGCGGACCGAAACACTGAAGCTTTCTTT. It is translated as CASSLKAADRNTEAFF.